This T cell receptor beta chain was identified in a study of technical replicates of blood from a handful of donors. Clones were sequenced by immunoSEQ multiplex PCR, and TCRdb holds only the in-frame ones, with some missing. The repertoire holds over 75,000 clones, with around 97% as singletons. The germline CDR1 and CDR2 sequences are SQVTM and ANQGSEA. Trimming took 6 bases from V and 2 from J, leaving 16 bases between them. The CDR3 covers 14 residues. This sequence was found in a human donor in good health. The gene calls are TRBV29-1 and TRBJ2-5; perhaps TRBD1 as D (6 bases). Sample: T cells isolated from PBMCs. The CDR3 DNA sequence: TGCAGCGTCAAAAACAGGGAACCGCAAGAGACCCAGTACTTC. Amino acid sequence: CSVKNREPQETQYF. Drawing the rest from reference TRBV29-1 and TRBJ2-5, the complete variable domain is SAVISQKPSRDICQRGTSLTIQCQVDSQVTMMFWYRQQPGQSLTLIATANQGSEATYESGFVIDKFPISRPNLTFSTLTVSNMSPEDSSIYLCSVKNREPQETQYFGPGTRLLVL.